This section outlines one T cell receptor beta chain sequence together with its context. Its antigen is still unknown. Extraction and reverse transcription of RNA yielded cDNA as the sequencing template. Method: immunoSEQ multiplex PCR; TCRdb's copy keeps in-frame clones and lacks some. The table includes 120,000 or so clones, around 60% detected once. The sample is drawn from a study of CD8+ T cells in alopecia areata. About the research overall: Dosing with tofacitinib proceeded for 6 to 18 months, followed by 6 months off drug. The study's findings and limits: Patients shared TCRs less clearly than mice did, possibly for HLA-related reasons. Normal scalp showed lower clonality than lesional scalp, especially alopecia totalis/universalis.

V lost 6 bases, J lost 3 bases, and 6 bases stayed unmatched. Germline V gene lookup returns CDR1 KGHSH and CDR2 LQKENI. This CDR3 contains 14 residues. Starting from PBMCs, sorting isolated CD4+ and CD8+ T cells. Source: CD4+ T cells sorted from blood, taken at week 0. The chain uses TRBV18 and TRBJ1-1; TRBD1 agrees at 8 bases. This clonotype was sampled from a human donor with alopecia areata. The CDR3 nucleotides are TGTGCCAGCTCTCTAACAGGGGGGGACACTGAAGCTTTCTTT. Its protein is CASSLTGGDTEAFF.